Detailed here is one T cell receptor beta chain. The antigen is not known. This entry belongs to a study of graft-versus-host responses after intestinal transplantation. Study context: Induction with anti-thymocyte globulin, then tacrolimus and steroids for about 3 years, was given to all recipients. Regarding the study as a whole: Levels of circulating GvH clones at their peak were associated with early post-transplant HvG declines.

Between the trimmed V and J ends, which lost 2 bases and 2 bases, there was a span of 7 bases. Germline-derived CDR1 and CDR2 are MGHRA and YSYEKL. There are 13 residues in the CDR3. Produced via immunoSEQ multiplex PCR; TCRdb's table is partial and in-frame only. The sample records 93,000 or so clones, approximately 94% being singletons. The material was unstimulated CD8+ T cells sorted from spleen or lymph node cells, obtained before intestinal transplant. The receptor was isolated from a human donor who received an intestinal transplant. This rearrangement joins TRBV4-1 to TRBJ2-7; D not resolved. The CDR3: CASSQMVAYEQYF. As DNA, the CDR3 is TGCGCCAGCAGCCAAATGGTGGCCTACGAGCAGTACTTC.